A single sample is the source of the 15 T cell receptor beta chains below, sequenced in a study of shared clonotypes between healthy human individuals. Assay: immunoSEQ multiplex PCR; the TCRdb copy retains only in-frame clones and omits some. The table has some 2,500,000 clones, around 93% seen once; the top ten hold more than 0.35%. The specimen was naive CD4+ T cells from PBMCs. Noted subset: CD45RA+ positively selected. These receptors all stem from a man between 18 and 35 years old in good health. Some clones in this sample may be carry-over from other donors' samples.

This sequence joins TRBV5-4 and TRBJ2-5; 11 bases align to TRBD1. The V gene end was trimmed by 0 bases and the J gene end by 5 bases; junction bases not matched to a gene: 6. The germline CDR1 and CDR2 sequences are SGHNT and YYREEE (reference sequence). This CDR3 region has 16 residues. The CDR3 sequence is CASSLDGTGGPETQYF. CDR3 nucleotide sequence: TGTGCCAGCAGCTTGGACGGGACAGGGGGGCCGGAGACCCAGTACTTC.

The V and J genes are TRBV5-1 and TRBJ2-1; D is unclear. The CDR3 spans 13 residues. The germline gives CDR1 SGHRS, CDR2 YFSETQ. Trimming took 4 bases from V and 9 from J, leaving 14 bases between them. For the CDR3, the DNA is TGCGCCAGCAGCCTCGACTGGATCACTGAGCAGTTCTTC. Amino acid sequence: CASSLDWITEQFF.

The chain couples TRBV28 to TRBJ1-4; 7 nucleotides agree with TRBD1. Germline CDR1 MDHEN, CDR2 SYDVKM. Losses at the gene ends were 6 bases for V and 4 bases for J; bases not matched to a gene: 5. CDR3 length: 14 amino acids. This CDR3 reads CASSPGGLNEKLFF. CDR3 bases: TGTGCCAGCAGCCCAGGGGGGCTTAATGAAAAACTGTTTTTT. Full variable domain (missing parts from reference TRBV28 and TRBJ1-4): DVKVTQSSRYLVKRTGEKVFLECVQDMDHENMFWYRQDPGLGLRLIYFSYDVKMKEKGDIPEGYSVSREKKERFSLILESASTNQTSMYLCASSPGGLNEKLFFGSGTQLSVL.

CDR3 DNA sequence: TGTGCCAGCAGTACCCAGGGGAACAATCAGCCCCAGCATTTT. Translating it yields CASSTQGNNQPQHF. This chain uses TRBV2 with TRBJ1-5; maybe TRBD1 (6 bases). The CDR3 runs 14 residues. V lost 5 bases and J lost 3, with 11 bases in between. The germline CDR1 and CDR2 sequences are SNHLY and FYNNEI.

The chain employs TRBV15 and TRBJ1-4; no clear D. The CDR3 consists of 17 residues. Germline CDR1 is LNHNV and CDR2 is YYDKDF (reference sequence). The V end was cut by 0 bases, the J end by 5 bases, with 16 bases between. The CDR3, as DNA: TGTGCCACCAGCAGAGACCCATGGGCGGGAGGGAATGAAAAACTGTTTTTT. It yields the protein CATSRDPWAGGNEKLFF.

The rearrangement joins TRBV7-2 to TRBJ2-1, with TRBD1 as a possible D gene (5 bases). The CDR3 has 15 residues. Germline values: CDR1 SGHTA, CDR2 FQGNSA. Trimming shortened V by 4 bases and J by 0 bases, and 10 bases separated the two germline ends. CDR3 loop: CASSSQGPSYNEQFF. For the CDR3, the DNA is TGTGCCAGCAGCTCGCAGGGTCCCTCCTACAATGAGCAGTTCTTC.

The gene calls are TRBV2 and TRBJ1-1, with D unclear. Germline CDR1 and CDR2: SNHLY and FYNNEI. Trimming removed 3 bases from V and 4 bases from J, with 18 bases in between. CDR3 length: 16 amino acids. The DNA of the CDR3 is TGTGCCAGCAGTGACCGACGACCCGCGGTGGGCACTGAAGCTTTCTTT. Translation: CASSDRRPAVGTEAFF. The complete variable domain, with remaining parts taken from reference TRBV2 and TRBJ1-1, reads EPEVTQTPSHQVTQMGQEVILRCVPISNHLYFYWYRQILGQKVEFLVSFYNNEISEKSEIFDDQFSVERPDGSNFTLKIRSTKLEDSAMYFCASSDRRPAVGTEAFFGQGTRLTVV.

The chain combines TRBV19 with TRBJ1-1; D may be TRBD1 (5 bases). Germline V gene data show CDR1 as LNHDA and CDR2 as SQIVND (reference sequence). The CDR3 has 14 residues. The V gene lost 3 bases and the J gene lost 5 bases, with 13 bases spanning the gap. The CDR3 sequence: CASSIQGDWTEAFF. The CDR3 DNA follows: TGTGCCAGTAGTATCCAGGGAGATTGGACTGAAGCTTTCTTT.

CDR3 bases: TGCGCCAGCAGCTTGGATAGGGCTAGCTTAACGCAGTATTTT. It yields the protein CASSLDRASLTQYF. V and J are TRBV5-1 and TRBJ2-3; D is perhaps TRBD2 (5 bases). V was clipped by 0 bases and J by 9 bases, with 14 bases between them. Germline V gene data show CDR1 as SGHRS and CDR2 as YFSETQ. The CDR3 is made up of 14 amino acids.

In regard to this clone: This sample includes further DNA sequences coding for the same CDR3. The rearrangement links TRBV6-5 to TRBJ2-7, with 9 bases identical to TRBD1. Germline V gives CDR1 MNHEY, CDR2 SVGAGI. This CDR3 contains 13 residues. J gave up 3 bases and V 9 bases, and 6 bases lay outside the gene matches. The chain's CDR3 is CASSLDRGYEQYF. CDR3 sequence (DNA): TGTGCCAGTTCGTTGGACAGGGGCTACGAGCAGTACTTC.

The chain links TRBV6-1 to TRBJ1-5; possible D gene TRBD1, 5 bases. Trimming took 8 bases from V and 5 from J, leaving 16 bases between them. There are 14 residues in the CDR3. The germline CDR1 and CDR2 sequences are MNHNS and SASEGT. This chain's CDR3 is CASRRVVGDQPQHF. DNA for the CDR3: TGTGCCAGCCGGAGGGTGGTGGGGGATCAGCCCCAGCATTTT.

The V gene is TRBV28, the J gene TRBJ1-2; 8 nucleotides line up with TRBD1. V trimming: 6 bases; J trimming: 0 bases; junction bases outside the gene matches: 9. The CDR3 is 16 amino acids. Germline CDR1 MDHEN, CDR2 SYDVKM. CDR3 protein: CASSRGQAWANYGYTF. The CDR3, as DNA: TGTGCCAGCAGCCGGGGACAGGCGTGGGCTAACTATGGCTACACCTTC.

The chain combines TRBV4-1 with TRBJ2-4, with 9 bases lining up with TRBD1. CDR3 length: 16 residues. The germline V gene has CDR1 MGHRA and CDR2 YSYEKL. V gave up 1 base and J gave up 2 bases; unmatched junction bases: 3. CDR3 amino acids: CASSQATGGTKNIQYF. Here the CDR3 DNA reads TGCGCCAGCAGCCAAGCCACAGGGGGCACCAAAAACATTCAGTACTTC.

The gene calls are TRBV6-5 and TRBJ1-6; D gene ambiguous. V was clipped by 4 bases and J by 0 bases, with 10 bases between them. CDR1 is MNHEY, CDR2 SVGAGI, per germline. CDR3 length equals 16 residues. The CDR3, as DNA: TGTGCCAGCAGTTTCACTATAAGCTCCTATAATTCACCCCTCCACTTT. Translated, it gives CASSFTISSYNSPLHF.

The genes are TRBV11-3 and TRBJ1-3; 11 bases are shared with TRBD1. V gave up 1 base and J gave up 3 bases; unmatched junction bases: 5. The CDR3 is 17 amino acids. Germline CDR1 and CDR2: SGHNT and YENEEA. The CDR3 DNA reads as TGTGCCAGCAGCTTAGCGGGGACAGGGGGAAGTGGAAACACCATATATTTT. This translates into CASSLAGTGGSGNTIYF.